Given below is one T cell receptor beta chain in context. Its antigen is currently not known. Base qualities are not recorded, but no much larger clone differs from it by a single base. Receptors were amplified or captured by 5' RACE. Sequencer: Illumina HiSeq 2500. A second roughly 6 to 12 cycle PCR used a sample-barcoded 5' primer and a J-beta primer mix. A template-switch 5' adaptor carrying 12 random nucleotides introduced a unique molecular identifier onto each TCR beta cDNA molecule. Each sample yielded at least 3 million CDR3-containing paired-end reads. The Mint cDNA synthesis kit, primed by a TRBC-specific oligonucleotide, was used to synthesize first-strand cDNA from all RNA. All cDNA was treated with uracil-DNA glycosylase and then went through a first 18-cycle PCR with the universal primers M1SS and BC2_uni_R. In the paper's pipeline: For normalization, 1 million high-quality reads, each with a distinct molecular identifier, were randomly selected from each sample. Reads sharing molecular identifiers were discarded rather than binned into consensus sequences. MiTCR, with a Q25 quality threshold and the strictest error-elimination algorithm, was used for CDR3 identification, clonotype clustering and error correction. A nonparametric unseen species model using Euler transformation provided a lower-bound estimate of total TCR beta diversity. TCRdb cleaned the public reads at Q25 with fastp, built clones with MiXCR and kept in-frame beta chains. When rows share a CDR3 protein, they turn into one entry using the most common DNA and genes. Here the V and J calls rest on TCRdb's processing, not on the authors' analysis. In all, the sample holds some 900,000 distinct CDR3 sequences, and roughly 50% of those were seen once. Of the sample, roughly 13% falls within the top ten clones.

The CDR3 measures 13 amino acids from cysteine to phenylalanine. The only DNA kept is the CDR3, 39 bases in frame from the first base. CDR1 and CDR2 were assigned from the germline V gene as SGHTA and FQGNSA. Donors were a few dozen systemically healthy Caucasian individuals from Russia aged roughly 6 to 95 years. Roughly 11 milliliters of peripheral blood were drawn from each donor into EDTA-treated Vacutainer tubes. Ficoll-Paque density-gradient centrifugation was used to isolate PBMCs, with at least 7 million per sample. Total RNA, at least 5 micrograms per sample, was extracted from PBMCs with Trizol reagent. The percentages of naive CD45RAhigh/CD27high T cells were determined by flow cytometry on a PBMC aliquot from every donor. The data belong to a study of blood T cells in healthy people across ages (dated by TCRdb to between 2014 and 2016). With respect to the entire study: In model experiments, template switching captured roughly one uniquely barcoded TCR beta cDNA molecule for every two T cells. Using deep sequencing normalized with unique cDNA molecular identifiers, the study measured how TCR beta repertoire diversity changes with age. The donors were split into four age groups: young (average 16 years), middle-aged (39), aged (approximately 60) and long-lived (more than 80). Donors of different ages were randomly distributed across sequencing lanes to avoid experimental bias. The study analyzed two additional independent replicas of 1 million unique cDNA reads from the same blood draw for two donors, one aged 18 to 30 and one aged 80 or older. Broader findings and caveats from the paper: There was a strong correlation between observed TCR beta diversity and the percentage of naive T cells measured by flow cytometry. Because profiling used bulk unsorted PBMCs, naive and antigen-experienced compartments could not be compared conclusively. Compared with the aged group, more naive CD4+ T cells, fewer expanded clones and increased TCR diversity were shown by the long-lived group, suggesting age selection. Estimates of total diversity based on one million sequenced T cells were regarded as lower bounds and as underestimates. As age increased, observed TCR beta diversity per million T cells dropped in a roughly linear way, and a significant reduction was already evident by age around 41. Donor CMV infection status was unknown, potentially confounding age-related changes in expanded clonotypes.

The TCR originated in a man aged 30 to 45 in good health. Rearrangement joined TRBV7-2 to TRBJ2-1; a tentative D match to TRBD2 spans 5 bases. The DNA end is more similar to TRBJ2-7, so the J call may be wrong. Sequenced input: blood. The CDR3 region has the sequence CASSSNTGFEQYF. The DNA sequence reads TGTGCCAGCAGCTCTAATACGGGGTTCGAGCAGTACTTC.